These 28 T cell receptor beta chains were all obtained from the same sample, sequenced in a study of cytomegalovirus exposure and HLA in healthy donors. The primer mix had 60 Vbeta and 13 Jbeta primers. Assay: immunoSEQ multiplex PCR; the TCRdb copy retains only in-frame clones and omits some. This sample carries about 170,000 clones, roughly 83% of them seen once, and the ten largest clones take approximately 1.2%. Sequenced sample: PBMCs. These receptors came from a boy aged 2 to 9 in good health and CMV-seronegative.

This clone was found once. The chain carries TRBV7-2 and TRBJ2-4, with 9 bases matching TRBD2. J gave up 3 bases and V 2 bases, and 11 bases lay outside the gene matches. Germline CDR1 reads SGHTA; CDR2 reads FQGNSA. CDR3 length: 18 residues. CDR3 DNA sequence: TGTGCCAGCAGCTTAAGGCGGCGGGAGGGAAAGGACAAAAACATTCAGTACTTC. It yields the protein CASSLRRREGKDKNIQYF.

With regard to this clone: The junction departs from germline at one end; a sequencing error may be responsible. This same CDR3 is encoded by further DNA sequences in the sample. V and J are TRBV4-2 and TRBJ2-3; TRBD2 agrees at 15 bases. The CDR3 runs 19 residues. CDR1 is LGHNA, CDR2 YNFKEQ, per germline. In DNA form, the CDR3 reads TGTGCCAGCAGTCAAGAGGGGACTAGCGGGAGGCCTTATACAGATACGCAGTATTTT. This translates into CASSQEGTSGRPYTDTQYF.

This rearrangement joins TRBV5-4 to TRBJ2-3; TRBD1 matches 10 bases. The CDR3 has 16 amino acids. Germline V gives CDR1 SGHNT, CDR2 YYREEE (reference sequence). V trimming: 4 bases; J trimming: 4 bases; junction bases outside the gene matches: 9. The CDR3 sequence: CASSRGGTGVPDTQYF. As DNA, the CDR3 is TGTGCCAGCAGCCGAGGCGGGACAGGGGTACCAGATACGCAGTATTTT.

V usage is TRBV9 and J usage is TRBJ2-3; tentatively, D is TRBD2 (5 bases). This CDR3 has 15 amino acids. V lost 4 bases to trimming and J lost 0 bases, with 12 bases between them. In germline, CDR1 is SGDLS, CDR2 YYNGEE. The CDR3 DNA sequence: TGTGCCAGCAGCCCGGACTCTCCTAGCACAGATACGCAGTATTTT. It yields the protein CASSPDSPSTDTQYF. The full variable domain, in which reference TRBV9 and TRBJ2-3 provide the parts outside the CDR3, is DSGVTQTPKHLITATGQRVTLRCSPRSGDLSVYWYQQSLDQGLQFLIQYYNGEERAKGNILERFSAQQFPDLHSELNLSSLELGDSALYFCASSPDSPSTDTQYFGPGTRLTVL.

Only one count was recorded for this clone. The CDR3 DNA reads as TGTGCCAGCTACTCGACAGGGGTTGGGACTGAAGCTTTCTTT. It translates to CASYSTGVGTEAFF. The chain is built from TRBV27 and TRBJ1-1; 8 nucleotides agree with TRBD1. V was pared by 8 bases and J by 5 bases, with 10 bases of the junction left unmatched. The CDR3 covers 14 residues. CDR1 and CDR2 from the germline V gene are MNHEY and SMNVEV (reference sequence).

The chain links TRBV6-1 to TRBJ2-1; 10 nucleotides agree with TRBD2. Germline V gene sequence: CDR1 MNHNS, CDR2 SASEGT. After removal of 5 bases from V and 6 bases from J, the junction contained 7 bases not matched to a gene. The CDR3 loop spans 15 amino acids. CDR3 DNA sequence: TGTGCCAGCAGTCTATCTGGACTAGCGGTCAATGAGCAGTTCTTC. Translated, it gives CASSLSGLAVNEQFF.

The V call is TRBV9, the J call TRBJ2-5; D may be TRBD2 (5 bases). The CDR3 is 14 residues long. Deletions cut 0 bases from V and 0 bases from J, with 6 bases between. Germline V lookup: CDR1 SGDLS, CDR2 YYNGEE. The CDR3 DNA reads as TGTGCCAGCAGCGTAGGAGGGTACCAAGAGACCCAGTACTTC. It yields the protein CASSVGGYQETQYF.

The chain has TRBV30 and TRBJ2-3, with D possibly TRBD1 on 5 matching bases. Germline CDR1 reads GTSNPN; CDR2 reads SVGIG (reference sequence). This CDR3 is 13 amino acids long. The V end was cut by 3 bases, the J end by 0 bases, with 7 bases between. The CDR3 sequence is CAWRDRSTDTQYF. Here the CDR3 DNA reads TGTGCCTGGAGAGACAGAAGCACAGATACGCAGTATTTT. Full variable domain (rest looked up from reference TRBV30 and TRBJ2-3): SQTIHQWPATLVQPVGSPLSLECTVEGTSNPNLYWYRQAAGRGLQLLFYSVGIGQISSEVPQNLSASRPQDRQFILSSKKLLLSDSGFYLCAWRDRSTDTQYFGPGTRLTVL.

The J gene is TRBJ1-3, the V gene TRBV9; a weak D match, TRBD1 (5 bases). CDR3 length equals 14 residues. V lost 3 bases to trimming and J lost 4 bases, with 11 bases between them. Germline values: CDR1 SGDLS, CDR2 YYNGEE. CDR3 in amino acids: CASSAGHGGNTIYF. CDR3 nucleotide sequence: TGTGCCAGCAGCGCCGGACATGGGGGAAACACCATATATTTT.

This chain uses TRBV29-1 with TRBJ2-1; 9 bases align to TRBD1. The CDR3 contains 15 residues. V trimming: 2 bases; J trimming: 3 bases; junction bases outside the gene matches: 5. Germline CDR1 and CDR2: SQVTM and ANQGSEA. The CDR3 here is CSVEPSGQGYNEQFF. CDR3 nucleotide sequence: TGCAGCGTTGAACCGTCGGGACAGGGCTACAATGAGCAGTTCTTC.

The rearrangement uses TRBV11-2 and TRBJ1-1; D may be TRBD1 (5 bases). The CDR3 covers 13 residues. Germline V gene sequence: CDR1 SGHAT, CDR2 FQNNGV. With 1 base removed from V and 4 bases from J, the gap between germline ends came to 7 bases. The CDR3 sequence is CASSLAGGTEAFF. For the CDR3, the DNA is TGTGCCAGCAGCTTAGCCGGGGGCACTGAAGCTTTCTTT.

This clone appeared once. The chain couples TRBV18 to TRBJ2-1; 10 bases line up with TRBD1. The length of the CDR3 is 18 residues. V lost 0 bases, J lost 4 bases, and 9 bases stayed unmatched. Germline loops: CDR1 KGHSH, CDR2 LQKENI. The CDR3 protein is CASSPPPTGTGAYNEQFF. The CDR3 region has the DNA TGTGCCAGCTCACCACCCCCTACCGGGACAGGGGCTTACAATGAGCAGTTCTTC.

This clone came up a few times. CDR3 DNA sequence: TGTGCCTGGAGTCTCCGGGACAGGGACAATGAGCAGTTCTTC. It specifies CAWSLRDRDNEQFF. The chain links TRBV30 to TRBJ2-1, with 9 nucleotides matching TRBD1. Per the germline V gene, CDR1 is GTSNPN and CDR2 is SVGIG (reference sequence). The J segment lost 5 bases and the V segment lost 2 bases, leaving 4 bases of the junction unmatched. The CDR3 loop spans 14 amino acids.

CDR3 sequence reads: CASTSGLQGAVYEQYF. In DNA form, the CDR3 reads TGTGCCAGCACCAGCGGGCTACAGGGGGCGGTCTACGAGCAGTACTTC. The rearrangement uses TRBV28 and TRBJ2-5, with TRBD1 matching 9 bases. The assigned J gene may be wrong: the sequence end matches TRBJ2-7 better. CDR3 length: 16 residues. Germline V gene sequence: CDR1 MDHEN, CDR2 SYDVKM.

The chain combines TRBV11-2 with TRBJ2-7; D is undetermined. CDR1 SGHAT and CDR2 FQNNGV come from the germline V gene. The V gene lost 0 bases and the J gene lost 3 bases, with 9 bases spanning the gap. CDR3 size: 14 residues. The CDR3 loop reads CASSLERQSYEQYF. The DNA for the CDR3 is TGTGCCAGCAGCTTAGAAAGACAAAGCTACGAGCAGTACTTC.

This chain joins TRBV19 and TRBJ2-2, with 8 bases fitting TRBD2. Germline CDR1 and CDR2: LNHDA and SQIVND (reference sequence). The CDR3 has 17 amino acids. J gave up 3 bases and V 6 bases, and 12 bases lay outside the gene matches. CDR3 amino acids: CASSMGPAGAYTGELFF. Written as DNA, the CDR3 is TGTGCCAGTAGCATGGGGCCAGCGGGGGCCTACACCGGGGAGCTGTTTTTT.

V gene TRBV25-1 combines with J gene TRBJ2-3; D gene unclear. Germline V gene sequence: CDR1 MGHDK, CDR2 SYGVNS. The CDR3 loop spans 15 amino acids. Trimming took 0 bases from V and 0 from J, leaving 7 bases between them. The CDR3 DNA reads as TGTGCCAGCAGTGAATACGGCAGGAGCACAGATACGCAGTATTTT. Its protein product is CASSEYGRSTDTQYF.

The chain couples TRBV14 to TRBJ2-5, with D uncertain. The J call may be wrong; the DNA end is better matched by TRBJ2-7. The CDR3 length is 15 residues. The germline gives CDR1 SGHDN, CDR2 FVKESK. DNA for the CDR3: TGTGCCAGCAGCCAACTGACGGTGGGCTCCTACGAGCAGTACTTC. Translation gives CASSQLTVGSYEQYF.

CDR3 in DNA: TGTGCCAGTAACGTGAGCGGACAGGTCGATAATGAAAAACTGTTTTTT. Translation: CASNVSGQVDNEKLFF. This chain links TRBV19 with TRBJ1-4; 7 bases line up with TRBD1. CDR3 length: 16 residues. From germline, CDR1 is LNHDA and CDR2 SQIVND (reference sequence). The junction had 12 bases not matched to a gene; V was cut back by 7 bases and J by 4 bases.

The chain joins TRBV4-1 to TRBJ2-1; weak D call: TRBD2 (6 bases). The CDR3 runs 17 residues. Germline lookup yields CDR1 MGHRA and CDR2 YSYEKL. V gave up 0 bases and J gave up 3 bases, with 15 bases separating them. In DNA, the CDR3 is TGCGCCAGCAGCCAAGATCCCCCCCAGCGGGTCTACAATGAGCAGTTCTTC. The encoded protein is CASSQDPPQRVYNEQFF.

The chain joins TRBV4-1 to TRBJ2-7; D is ambiguous. CDR1 is MGHRA and CDR2 is YSYEKL in the germline V gene. V lost 8 bases, J lost 1 base, and 15 bases lay in between. There are 14 residues in the CDR3. The CDR3 spells CASPLRHLSYEQYF. CDR3 in DNA: TGCGCCAGCCCTCTGCGCCACCTATCCTACGAGCAGTACTTC.

Here the CDR3 DNA reads TGTGCCAGCAGGACGCAGGGGAGGGTGACTGAAGCTTTCTTT. Residues: CASRTQGRVTEAFF. The chain carries TRBV6-5 and TRBJ1-1; possible D gene TRBD1, 6 bases. Germline loops: CDR1 MNHEY, CDR2 SVGAGI. The CDR3 totals 14 residues. The V and J ends lost 6 bases and 5 bases respectively, with 16 bases between them.

The CDR3 DNA is TGTGCCGCCCTGGGGCGGCCCCCCTACAATGAGCAGTTCTTC. Its protein product is CAALGRPPYNEQFF. The chain combines TRBV6-1 with TRBJ2-1; tentative D call: TRBD1 (5 bases). V shed 11 bases and J shed 2 bases, with 16 bases lying between them. The germline CDR1 and CDR2 sequences are MNHNS and SASEGT. The CDR3 is made up of 14 amino acids.

The chain recombines TRBV11-2 with TRBJ2-6; no definite D call. Per the germline V gene, CDR1 is SGHAT and CDR2 is FQNNGV. The CDR3 runs 14 residues. Trimming cost V 2 bases and J 4 bases, with 6 bases left between them. The CDR3 coding sequence is TGTGCCAGCAGCTTACACATGGGGGCCAACGTCCTGACTTTC. Its translation: CASSLHMGANVLTF.

The chain recombines TRBV20-1 with TRBJ2-3, with 7 bases identical to TRBD1. In germline, CDR1 is DFQATT, CDR2 SNEGSKA (reference sequence). The J segment lost 12 bases and the V segment lost 6 bases, leaving 9 bases of the junction unmatched. This CDR3 is built from 11 residues. The CDR3 region has the DNA TGCAGTGCCCTGACAGGGTTAGAACAGTATTTT. Encoded protein: CSALTGLEQYF.

This CDR3 is CASSLVSGNTGELFF. In DNA, the CDR3 is TGTGCCAGCAGCTTAGTGTCGGGGAACACCGGGGAGCTGTTTTTT. This chain uses TRBV7-2 with TRBJ2-2; D is unclear. V was trimmed by 1 base and J by 1 base, leaving 7 bases between them. The CDR3 runs to 15 residues. Per the germline V gene, CDR1 is SGHTA and CDR2 is FQGNSA.

The CDR3 region is CAWEDPVSGGSEQFF. CDR3 nucleotides: TGTGCCTGGGAGGATCCCGTTAGCGGGGGTAGTGAGCAGTTCTTC. V usage is TRBV30 and J usage is TRBJ2-1, with 9 bases lining up with TRBD2. CDR3 length equals 15 residues. J gave up 9 bases and V 5 bases, and 14 bases lay outside the gene matches. The germline V gene encodes CDR1 GTSNPN and CDR2 SVGIG (reference sequence).

This chain uses TRBV6-5 with TRBJ2-7; the match to TRBD2 covers 9 bases. The trim removed 9 bases at V and 6 bases at J, leaving 15 bases unmatched. The length of the CDR3 is 15 residues. CDR1 and CDR2 from the germline V gene are MNHEY and SVGAGI. CDR3 sequence (DNA): TGTGCCAGATGGGGGGGGCGGGAGGGCCGAAGCGAGCAGTACTTC. Translation gives CARWGGREGRSEQYF.